These 14 T cell receptor beta chains were all obtained from the same sample, sequenced in a study of cytomegalovirus exposure and HLA in healthy donors (dated by TCRdb to about 2017). To prepare the library, the immunoSEQ multiplex PCR assay was applied. A mixture of 60 forward primers for TCR Vbeta segments and 13 reverse primers for TCR Jbeta segments was used in the multiplex PCR. As stored in TCRdb, this immuneACCESS dataset retains in-frame rearrangements with V and J assigned. A fraction of the clones does not appear; measured against another copy, unresolved V genes explain less than half of the discrepancy, and the remainder lacks a known reason. The table kept for this sample lists some 160,000 clones. The top ten clones comprise about 2.2% of the sample. Sequencing was performed on PBMCs. Receptor source: a man younger than 40 in good health and CMV-seronegative.

The chain links TRBV28 to TRBJ2-7; TRBD2 is a possible D gene (6 bases). Germline V gene sequence: CDR1 MDHEN, CDR2 SYDVKM. The CDR3 sequence is 12 residues long. Trimming pared 2 bases from V and 9 bases from J, leaving 11 bases between. The CDR3 loop reads CASSLRQGGQYF. As DNA, the CDR3 is TGTGCCAGCAGTTTAAGGCAGGGAGGGCAGTACTTC.

The rearrangement joins TRBV28 to TRBJ1-5; D call uncertain. Per germline, CDR1 MDHEN and CDR2 SYDVKM. The length of the CDR3 is 17 residues. With 4 bases removed from V and 0 bases from J, the gap between germline ends came to 16 bases. In nucleotides, the CDR3 is TGTGCCAGCAGTTCCCCGGAGCTTGTCTATAGCAATCAGCCCCAGCATTTT. This sequence encodes CASSSPELVYSNQPQHF.

J is TRBJ2-7 and V is TRBV5-1; TRBD1 matches 11 bases. With V trimmed by 0 bases and J by 4 bases, 6 bases remained unmatched. This CDR3 region has 16 residues. Germline-derived CDR1 and CDR2 are SGHRS and YFSETQ. Here the CDR3 reads CASSLVGQGATYEQYF. The CDR3 DNA sequence: TGCGCCAGCAGCTTGGTTGGACAGGGGGCGACTTACGAGCAGTACTTC.

The rearrangement joins TRBV14 to TRBJ2-5; possibly TRBD2 for D (5 bases). The CDR3 extends over 12 amino acids. V was shortened by 2 bases and J by 10 bases, with 11 bases between the two germline ends. Germline V CDR1 and CDR2: SGHDN, FVKESK. Written as DNA, the CDR3 is TGTGCCAGCAGCCAATATTCGGGGATCCAGTACTTC. Translation: CASSQYSGIQYF.

The chain has TRBV18 and TRBJ2-4, with D possibly matching TRBD1 (6 bases). V lost 6 bases, J lost 1 base, and 25 bases lay in between. CDR1 KGHSH and CDR2 LQKENI come from the germline V gene. The CDR3 contains 19 residues. CDR3 coding DNA: TGTGCCAGCTCGTCTCTCCCCGGGACATCTGGGGATGCCAAAAACATTCAGTACTTC. It translates to CASSSLPGTSGDAKNIQYF. The full variable domain, rest sourced from reference TRBV18 and TRBJ2-4, is NAGVMQNPRHLVRRRGQEARLRCSPMKGHSHVYWYRQLPEEGLKFMVYLQKENIIDESGMPKERFSAEFPKEGPSILRIQQVVRGDSAAYFCASSSLPGTSGDAKNIQYFGAGTRLSVL.

The V gene is TRBV7-3, the J gene TRBJ2-5; 8 nucleotides align to TRBD2. The CDR3 spans 14 residues. CDR1 is SGHTA, CDR2 FQGTGA, per germline. V shed 3 bases, J shed 1 base, and the junction held 1 base outside the gene matches. CDR3 coding DNA: TGTGCCAGCAGCTTGACTAGCGCCCAAGAGACCCAGTACTTC. This gives the protein CASSLTSAQETQYF.

DNA of the CDR3: TGCGCCAGCAGCACCGGACAGGGAGGCATTCAGTACTTC. This codes for CASSTGQGGIQYF. V usage is TRBV5-1 and J usage is TRBJ2-4, with 8 bases fitting TRBD1. The V gene's germline CDR1 is SGHRS and CDR2 YFSETQ. V dropped 4 bases and J dropped 9; count of bases not matched to a gene: 6. The CDR3 is 13 residues long.

The chain couples TRBV7-6 to TRBJ1-3; D remains unclear. The CDR3 runs 13 residues. Germline assignment: CDR1 SGHVS and CDR2 FNYEAQ. V shed 6 bases and J shed 1 base, with 7 bases lying between them. CDR3 residues: CASRSFSGNTIYF. In DNA, the CDR3 is TGTGCCAGCAGGAGCTTTTCTGGAAACACCATATATTTT. Full variable domain (missing parts from reference TRBV7-6 and TRBJ1-3): GAGVSQSPRYKVTKRGQDVALRCDPISGHVSLYWYRQALGQGPEFLTYFNYEAQQDKSGLPNDRFSAERPEGSISTLTIQRTEQRDSAMYRCASRSFSGNTIYFGEGSWLTVV.

This rearrangement joins TRBV5-1 to TRBJ1-2; D uncertain. Per the germline V gene, CDR1 is SGHRS and CDR2 is YFSETQ. Trimming removed 0 bases from V and 0 bases from J, with 12 bases in between. The CDR3 has 16 residues. The CDR3: CASSLDLGPTNYGYTF. The CDR3 nucleotides are TGCGCCAGCAGCTTGGATCTGGGCCCTACTAACTATGGCTACACCTTC.

The chain links TRBV9 to TRBJ2-2, with 7 bases that match TRBD2. Germline V gives CDR1 SGDLS, CDR2 YYNGEE. J was trimmed by 4 bases and V by 0 bases; bases with no gene match: 9. The CDR3 totals 17 residues. The chain's CDR3 is CASSVEPGGSTTGELFF. CDR3 in DNA: TGTGCCAGCAGCGTAGAACCGGGCGGGAGCACCACCGGGGAGCTGTTTTTT.

V gene TRBV10-3 combines with J gene TRBJ2-7; 7 bases are shared with TRBD1. CDR3 length: 15 amino acids. Germline V gene data show CDR1 as ENHRY and CDR2 as SYGVKD. V was pared by 5 bases and J by 0 bases, with 7 bases of the junction left unmatched. The CDR3 region has the DNA TGTGCCATCAGTTACGGGACAGCGGACTCCTACGAGCAGTACTTC. It is translated as CAISYGTADSYEQYF.

The chain is built from TRBV5-1 and TRBJ2-3; 8 nucleotides match TRBD1. The length of the CDR3 is 15 residues. With 5 bases clipped from V and 4 bases from J, the junction kept 9 bases outside the gene matches. Germline V gene data show CDR1 as SGHRS and CDR2 as YFSETQ. The DNA for the CDR3 is TGCGCCAGCAGGAAGGCAGGGGGCGATTCAGATACGCAGTATTTT. It translates to CASRKAGGDSDTQYF.

The CDR3 DNA reads TGTGCCAGCAGTTTATGGGCCTCGGGGGCCAACGTCCTGACTTTC. Translation: CASSLWASGANVLTF. The chain joins TRBV27 to TRBJ2-6; D ambiguous. Germline V gene sequence: CDR1 MNHEY, CDR2 SMNVEV (reference sequence). V lost 1 base and J lost 4, with 8 bases in between. CDR3 length: 15 residues.

V gene TRBV5-1 combines with J gene TRBJ2-4; D not resolved. Trimming cost V 3 bases and J 0 bases, with 7 bases left between them. The CDR3 is 14 residues long. Germline-derived CDR1 and CDR2 are SGHRS and YFSETQ. CDR3 region: CASSSEIAKNIQYF. Here the CDR3 DNA reads TGCGCCAGCAGCTCTGAGATAGCCAAAAACATTCAGTACTTC. Combining the CDR3 with reference TRBV5-1 and TRBJ2-4 gives the whole variable domain KAGVTQTPRYLIKTRGQQVTLSCSPISGHRSVSWYQQTPGQGLQFLFEYFSETQRNKGNFPGRFSGRQFSNSRSEMNVSTLELGDSALYLCASSSEIAKNIQYFGAGTRLSVL.